Presented here are 3 T cell receptor beta chains from one specimen sequenced in a study of T cell repertoires in cytomegalovirus infection. TCRdb processed the reads anew with MiXCR; each CDR3 protein has one entry. Among around 350,000 distinct CDR3 sequences, around 18% were seen once, and the ten largest hold approximately 10%. Material for sequencing was PBMCs. Every receptor here comes from a human donor in good health (CMV status not recorded). Some clones in this sample may be carry-over from other donors' samples.

This clonotype has only a few counts. As DNA, the CDR3 is TGCGCCAGCAGTGAGTCCTCAGGGGAGTACAATGAGCAGTTCTTC. It specifies CASSESSGEYNEQFF. The rearrangement links TRBV10-2 to TRBJ2-1; weak D call: TRBD1 (6 bases). Trimming stripped 0 bases from V and 4 bases from J, with 10 bases between. Looked up from germline, CDR1 is WSHSY and CDR2 is SAAADI. There are 15 residues in the CDR3.

This clonotype was detected a few times. This chain uses TRBV7-9 with TRBJ2-1, with a possible D match to TRBD1 (6 bases). The V and J ends lost 4 bases and 7 bases respectively, with 11 bases between them. This CDR3 is 13 amino acids long. Germline CDR1 SEHNR, CDR2 FQNEAQ (reference sequence). The chain's CDR3 is CASSSGTPNEQFF. The CDR3 DNA follows: TGTGCCAGCAGCTCCGGGACACCAAATGAGCAGTTCTTC.

CDR3 sequence reads: CSATKSGRNPYEQYF. CDR3 nucleotide sequence: TGCAGTGCTACCAAAAGCGGGAGGAACCCCTACGAGCAGTACTTC. The chain uses TRBV20-1 and TRBJ2-7; TRBD2 aligns across 9 bases. Germline V gene lookup returns CDR1 DFQATT and CDR2 SNEGSKA (reference sequence). Unmatched junction bases numbered 9, after V lost 4 bases and J lost 2 bases. The CDR3 spans 15 residues.